This TCR beta chain was recorded in a study of blood T cell repertoires in COVID-19. About the research overall: T cells, B-cell-depleted T cells, or PBMCs supplied cDNA or gDNA.

The CDR3 covers 11 residues. The V end was cut by 8 bases, the J end by 8 bases, with 9 bases between. Germline CDR1 ENHRY, CDR2 SYGVKD. Original methodology: The authors estimated nucleated cell counts from reference gene primer amplification. Only in-frame clones appear in the TCRdb table, and some are missing; sequencing was by immunoSEQ multiplex PCR. V and J calls and clone size are those listed in that table; D and trimming were worked out from the DNA. The table lists about 66,000 clones, roughly 90% of them singletons, with approximately 1.3% in the top ten. This clonotype was sampled from a man aged 55-75 years with acute or convalescent COVID-19. The sequenced material came from peripheral blood. The chain links TRBV10-3 to TRBJ1-4; a weak D match, TRBD1 (6 bases). CDR3 protein: CAIAQGEKLFF. For the CDR3, the DNA is TGTGCCATCGCTCAGGGGGAAAAACTGTTTTTT.